A selection of T cell receptor beta chains follows, all from one sample in a study of cytomegalovirus exposure and HLA in healthy donors. TCRdb's copy holds only in-frame clones and misses some; the assay was immunoSEQ multiplex PCR. The sample lists 150,000 to 200,000 clones; about 81% were seen once. Sequenced material: PBMCs. All receptors come from a woman in her 30s in good health and CMV-seronegative. The CDR3 runs from the conserved cysteine through the conserved F or W. The D gene is left open where the match is weak. Clone size is not always given. Where it is, it says once, few, many or a class for expanded clones.

J gene,V gene,clone size,D gene,CDR3 protein,CDR3 DNA
TRBJ1-2,TRBV25-1,few,NA,CASSETGNRGYTF,TGTGCCAGCAGTGAGACAGGAAATCGAGGCTACACCTTC
TRBJ1-4,TRBV6-6,once,NA,CASSSPGTYEKLFF,TGTGCCAGCAGTTCCCCCGGGACATACGAAAAACTGTTTTTT
TRBJ2-4,TRBV30,NA,TRBD1,CAWSARQGATGPLAKNIQYF,TGTGCCTGGAGTGCCAGACAGGGGGCCACGGGACCTTTAGCCAAAAACATTCAGTACTTC
TRBJ1-2,TRBV7-9,NA,TRBD1,CASSLAGTGLSYGYTF,TGTGCCAGCAGCTTAGCTGGGACAGGGCTGTCCTATGGCTACACCTTC
TRBJ2-5,TRBV11-2,few,TRBD2,CASSARLAGDQETQYF,TGTGCCAGCAGCGCCCGACTAGCGGGAGATCAAGAGACCCAGTACTTC
TRBJ1-5,TRBV2,NA,TRBD1,CASSEPRGTGYQPQHF,TGTGCCAGCAGTGAACCCCGCGGGACAGGGTATCAGCCCCAGCATTTT
TRBJ1-2,TRBV25-1,NA,NA,CASSGVNGYTF,TGTGCCAGCAGTGGCGTAAATGGCTACACCTTC
TRBJ2-3,TRBV27,NA,TRBD2,CASSPMAGGGNTQYF,TGTGCCAGCAGCCCTATGGCGGGGGGAGGCAATACGCAGTATTTT
TRBJ1-2,TRBV10-2,medium-sized,NA,CASSEFSPDRAGGYTF,TGCGCCAGCAGTGAGTTTTCCCCCGACAGAGCGGGGGGCTACACCTTC
TRBJ2-3,TRBV27,NA,NA,CASSTPGLYTDTQYF,TGTGCCAGCAGCACGCCGGGACTCTACACAGATACGCAGTATTTT
TRBJ1-3,TRBV19,few,TRBD1,CASSDRVGNTIYF,TGTGCCAGTAGCGACAGGGTTGGAAACACCATATATTTT
TRBJ1-1,TRBV6-5,NA,NA,CASSYGRVLSEAFF,TGTGCCAGCAGTTACGGGAGGGTTCTGAGTGAAGCTTTCTTT
TRBJ2-1,TRBV2,NA,NA,CASSELRTPNEQFF,TGTGCCAGCAGTGAATTGCGGACACCCAATGAGCAGTTCTTC
TRBJ2-5,TRBV5-1,once,TRBD2,CASSFSSGQETQYF,TGCGCCAGCAGCTTCTCTAGCGGCCAAGAGACCCAGTACTTC
TRBJ2-7,TRBV11-2,NA,TRBD2,CASSPQAGLSMEQYF,TGTGCCAGCAGCCCCCAAGCGGGACTCTCCATGGAGCAGTACTTC
TRBJ2-5,TRBV27,NA,TRBD2,CASSLGLAGGPGETQYF,TGTGCCAGCAGTTTAGGGCTAGCGGGGGGGCCGGGAGAGACCCAGTACTTC
TRBJ1-5,TRBV19,NA,TRBD1,CASSGQGIGQPQHF,TGTGCCAGTAGTGGACAGGGAATCGGTCAGCCCCAGCATTTT
TRBJ2-3,TRBV29-1,NA,NA,CSVNPRTDTQYF,TGCAGCGTCAACCCTAGGACAGATACGCAGTATTTT
TRBJ1-2,TRBV10-3,NA,NA,CASRDIYYGYTF,TGTGCCAGCCGGGACATCTATTATGGCTACACCTTC
TRBJ2-3,TRBV6-6,NA,TRBD1,CASKGDRASTDTQYF,TGTGCCAGCAAAGGAGACAGGGCTAGCACAGATACGCAGTATTTT
TRBJ1-6,TRBV5-1,NA,NA,CASSLSPGRPPLHF,TGCGCCAGCAGCTTGAGTCCAGGGCGTCCACCCCTCCACTTT
TRBJ2-7,TRBV30,NA,TRBD1,CAWSGRTGLYEQYF,TGTGCCTGGAGTGGCCGGACAGGACTCTACGAGCAGTACTTC
TRBJ1-3,TRBV27,NA,NA,CASSLSDSGNTIYF,TGTGCCAGCAGTTTATCGGACAGTGGAAACACCATATATTTT
TRBJ2-7,TRBV18,few,NA,CASSPGRLAVGEQYF,TGTGCCAGCTCACCAGGCCGTCTAGCAGTAGGCGAGCAGTACTTC
TRBJ2-6,TRBV5-4,NA,NA,CASSPPPGHESSGANVLTF,TGTGCCAGCAGCCCCCCTCCGGGACATGAAAGCTCTGGGGCCAACGTCCTGACTTTC
TRBJ1-1,TRBV18,NA,TRBD1,CASSPVRGQGAAEAFF,TGTGCCAGCTCACCGGTCAGGGGCCAGGGGGCAGCTGAAGCTTTCTTT